The 27 T cell receptor beta chains below come from one sample, sequenced in a study of blood T cell repertoires in COVID-19. TCRdb's table, derived via immunoSEQ multiplex PCR, lists solely in-frame clones and lacks some. The table shows roughly 220,000 clones, with 80% to 85% occurring only once. The sequenced sample consisted of peripheral blood. The receptors derive from a man aged 25-40 years with active or convalescent COVID-19.

This clone was seen only a few times. The gene calls are TRBV2 and TRBJ1-1; 7 nucleotides align to TRBD1. Germline assignment: CDR1 SNHLY and CDR2 FYNNEI. V trimming: 6 bases; J trimming: 1 base; junction bases outside the gene matches: 5. The CDR3 runs 14 residues. CDR3 nucleotide sequence: TGTGCCAGCAGACCCGGGACAGCGAACACTGAAGCTTTCTTT. It codes for CASRPGTANTEAFF.

This clone has only one observation. CDR3 sequence: CASSLVLAGGGDTQYF. As DNA, the CDR3 is TGTGCCAGCAGCTTGGTCCTAGCGGGAGGGGGAGATACGCAGTATTTT. This chain uses TRBV5-5 with TRBJ2-3, with 12 bases identical to TRBD2. V shed 0 bases, J shed 5 bases, and the junction held 4 bases outside the gene matches. The CDR3 loop spans 16 amino acids. Germline CDR1 reads SGHKS; CDR2 reads YYEKEE (reference sequence). The complete variable domain, with remaining parts taken from reference TRBV5-5 and TRBJ2-3, reads DAGVTQSPTHLIKTRGQQVTLRCSPISGHKSVSWYQQVLGQGPQFIFQYYEKEERGRGNFPDRFSARQFPNYSSELNVNALLLGDSALYLCASSLVLAGGGDTQYFGPGTRLTVL.

The V call is TRBV10-2, the J call TRBJ2-1; TRBD2 aligns across 8 bases. The CDR3 has 15 amino acids. Trimming cost V 6 bases and J 7 bases; bases outside gene matches: 11. From germline, CDR1 is WSHSY and CDR2 SAAADI. CDR3 residues: CASSDGGLGENEQFF. CDR3 in DNA: TGCGCCAGCAGCGACGGGGGACTAGGTGAGAATGAGCAGTTCTTC.

This clone has only a few counts. The chain carries TRBV14 and TRBJ1-1, with 12 bases lining up with TRBD1. The length of the CDR3 is 15 residues. Germline V lookup: CDR1 SGHDN, CDR2 FVKESK. V trimming: 1 base; J trimming: 5 bases; junction bases outside the gene matches: 2. The CDR3 bases are TGTGCCAGCAGCCAAGGGGACAGGGGGCATACTGAAGCTTTCTTT. It encodes CASSQGDRGHTEAFF. The full variable domain, rest sourced from reference TRBV14 and TRBJ1-1, is EAGVTQFPSHSVIEKGQTVTLRCDPISGHDNLYWYRRVMGKEIKFLLHFVKESKQDESGMPNNRFLAERTGGTYSTLKVQPAELEDSGVYFCASSQGDRGHTEAFFGQGTRLTVV.

The rearrangement links TRBV12-3 or TRBV12-4 to TRBJ2-7; 7 positions agree with TRBD1. The J segment lost 2 bases and the V segment lost 6 bases, leaving 4 bases of the junction unmatched. CDR3 size: 13 residues. CDR3 protein: CASSLTGPYEQYF. As DNA, the CDR3 is TGTGCCAGCAGCTTGACAGGGCCCTACGAGCAGTACTTC.

V and J are TRBV21-1 and TRBJ2-7; the tabulated D call, TRBD2, remains unverified against the DNA. TRBV21-1 is a pseudogene. This CDR3 has 16 amino acids. The CDR3 region has the DNA TGTGCCAGCAGCAACCTTGGACAGACGGGGGGTCACGAGCAGTACTTC. Its translation is CASSNLGQTGGHEQYF.

The V and J genes are TRBV6-1 and TRBJ1-2, with D unclear. Deletions cut 4 bases from V and 0 bases from J, with 15 bases between. The CDR3 extends over 16 amino acids. The germline CDR1 and CDR2 sequences are MNHNS and SASEGT. For the CDR3, the DNA is TGTGCCAGCAGTGCGGACGGCCGGGGAGCTAACTATGGCTACACCTTC. Translating gives CASSADGRGANYGYTF.

This clone has just one count. The V call is TRBV7-6, the J call TRBJ2-5; D perhaps matches TRBD1 (5 bases). The CDR3 contains 10 residues. The germline CDR1 and CDR2 sequences are SGHVS and FNYEAQ. Trimming cost V 11 bases and J 3 bases, with 7 bases left between them. CDR3 DNA sequence: TGTGCCGGACAAGAAGAGACCCAGTACTTC. It codes for CAGQEETQYF.

V usage is TRBV19 and J usage is TRBJ2-1, with D possibly being TRBD1 (5 bases). V lost 6 bases, J lost 4 bases, and 19 bases lay in between. The germline CDR1 and CDR2 sequences are LNHDA and SQIVND (reference sequence). The CDR3 contains 16 residues. The CDR3 DNA sequence: TGTGCCAGTAGCTTACCCCTGACAGATAAGTACAATGAGCAGTTCTTC. Translating it yields CASSLPLTDKYNEQFF. The full variable domain, with the rest looked up from reference TRBV19 and TRBJ2-1, is DGGITQSPKYLFRKEGQNVTLSCEQNLNHDAMYWYRQDPGQGLRLIYYSQIVNDFQKGDIAEGYSVSREKKESFPLTVTSAQKNPTAFYLCASSLPLTDKYNEQFFGPGTRLTVL.

The chain couples TRBV28 to TRBJ2-5, with TRBD2 matching over 8 bases. Germline V CDR1 and CDR2: MDHEN, SYDVKM. The CDR3 covers 15 residues. Losses at the gene ends were 10 bases for V and 5 bases for J; bases not matched to a gene: 15. The CDR3 is CATLSGGADDETQYF. CDR3 nucleotides: TGTGCCACCCTATCGGGGGGGGCGGACGACGAGACCCAGTACTTC. Full variable domain (rest looked up from reference TRBV28 and TRBJ2-5): DVKVTQSSRYLVKRTGEKVFLECVQDMDHENMFWYRQDPGLGLRLIYFSYDVKMKEKGDIPEGYSVSREKKERFSLILESASTNQTSMYLCATLSGGADDETQYFGPGTRLLVL.

The CDR3 reads CASSPDSFFNEQFF. Written as DNA, the CDR3 is TGTGCCAGCTCTCCCGACTCCTTCTTTAATGAGCAGTTCTTC. V gene TRBV18 combines with J gene TRBJ2-1; D remains unclear. V shed 6 bases and J shed 7 bases, with 16 bases lying between them. Germline V gene lookup returns CDR1 KGHSH and CDR2 LQKENI. CDR3 length: 14 amino acids.

The rearrangement uses TRBV6-5 and TRBJ2-1; 10 bases map to TRBD1. The germline CDR1 and CDR2 sequences are MNHEY and SVGAGI. The CDR3 has 15 residues. Trimming cost V 4 bases and J 7 bases; bases outside gene matches: 7. CDR3 nucleotide sequence: TGTGCCAGCAGTTTCGGACAGGGGGGGAATAATGAGCAGTTCTTC. It codes for CASSFGQGGNNEQFF.

The chain uses TRBV2 and TRBJ1-5; no definite D call. V was clipped by 4 bases and J by 6 bases, with 10 bases between them. The CDR3 has 13 amino acids. Germline-derived CDR1 and CDR2 are SNHLY and FYNNEI. The CDR3, as DNA: TGTGCCAGCAGTGGACGCTCGGGTCAGCCCCAGCATTTT. This gives the protein CASSGRSGQPQHF.

V usage is TRBV30 and J usage is TRBJ1-2, with TRBD1 matching 10 bases. The V and J ends lost 4 bases and 3 bases, in that order; junction bases with no gene match: 17. The CDR3 contains 18 residues. Germline CDR1 reads GTSNPN; CDR2 reads SVGIG (reference sequence). The CDR3 DNA sequence: TGTGCCTGGATGCGGGGGGGGACAGGGGCTTATAGCTACTATGGCTACACCTTC. Translation: CAWMRGGTGAYSYYGYTF.

The sample holds one count of this clone. This sequence joins TRBV4-3 and TRBJ2-2, with TRBD2 identical over 7 bases. Germline V gives CDR1 LGHNA, CDR2 YSLEER. V dropped 4 bases and J dropped 7; count of bases not matched to a gene: 3. This CDR3 comprises 13 residues. The CDR3 reads CASSPKRDGELFF. In DNA, the CDR3 is TGCGCCAGCAGCCCGAAGCGGGACGGGGAGCTGTTTTTT.

The rearrangement links TRBV11-2 to TRBJ2-5; the D is unclear. The germline V and J ends were trimmed by 3 bases and 4 bases, with 6 bases remaining between them. CDR1 is SGHAT, CDR2 FQNNGV, per germline. The CDR3 loop spans 12 amino acids. This CDR3 is CASSFHGETQYF. Here the CDR3 DNA reads TGTGCCAGCAGCTTTCACGGAGAGACCCAGTACTTC.

This clone was observed a single time. The chain links TRBV18 to TRBJ2-7; TRBD1 agrees at 9 bases. Trimming took 6 bases from V and 2 from J; bases not matched to a gene: 8. The V gene's germline CDR1 is KGHSH and CDR2 LQKENI. The CDR3 has 15 amino acids. CDR3 DNA: TGTGCCAGCTCGCCAACAGGGGGCCTCACCTACGAGCAGTACTTC. Translated, it gives CASSPTGGLTYEQYF.

The V and J genes are TRBV18 and TRBJ1-2; 8 nucleotides line up with TRBD1. The CDR3 has 13 residues. V dropped 3 bases and J dropped 8; count of bases not matched to a gene: 5. Germline V gene sequence: CDR1 KGHSH, CDR2 LQKENI. In nucleotides, the CDR3 is TGTGCCAGCTCACCGGGACAGGACGACGGCTACACCTTC. Residues: CASSPGQDDGYTF.

This sequence joins TRBV7-8 and TRBJ2-7; 13 nucleotides agree with TRBD2. J was trimmed by 4 bases and V by 3 bases; bases with no gene match: 6. The germline V gene encodes CDR1 SGHVS and CDR2 FQNEAQ. The CDR3 totals 16 residues. The CDR3 region is CASSFQTSGRGYEQYF. Here the CDR3 DNA reads TGTGCCAGCAGCTTTCAAACTAGCGGGAGGGGTTACGAGCAGTACTTC.

The chain is built from TRBV3-1 (or the pseudogene TRBV3-2) and TRBJ1-2, with D possibly matching TRBD1 (6 bases). This CDR3 contains 12 residues. Germline CDR1 and CDR2: LGHDT and YNNKEL (reference sequence). Trimming stripped 7 bases from V and 6 bases from J, with 12 bases between. CDR3 protein: CASIGRGHGYTF. The CDR3 DNA is TGTGCCAGCATCGGCAGGGGCCATGGCTACACCTTC.

The CDR3 nucleotides are TGTGCCAGCAGCTCAGGACAGGCTTCCTACGAGCAGTACTTC. Its translation is CASSSGQASYEQYF. The V and J genes are TRBV4-2 and TRBJ2-7, with TRBD1 matching 7 bases. The V segment lost 5 bases and the J segment 1 base; nucleotides outside the gene matches: 5. This CDR3 region has 14 residues. Germline-derived CDR1 and CDR2 are LGHNA and YNFKEQ.

The chain recombines TRBV24-1 with TRBJ2-1; 8 nucleotides line up with TRBD1. V gave up 0 bases and J gave up 3 bases; unmatched junction bases: 9. In germline, CDR1 is KGHDR, CDR2 SFDVKD. This CDR3 is 18 amino acids long. As DNA, the CDR3 is TGTGCCACCAGTGATTTGGTCGGAACAGGGGGTTTCTACAATGAGCAGTTCTTC. Protein: CATSDLVGTGGFYNEQFF.

The chain employs TRBV7-9 and TRBJ1-2, with TRBD1 identical over 8 bases. This CDR3 spans 15 amino acids. V lost 1 base and J lost 4; bases outside the gene matches: 5. In germline, CDR1 is SEHNR, CDR2 FQNEAQ (reference sequence). The CDR3, as DNA: TGTGCCAGCAGCTTAGGGACAGGGAGTAGCTATGGCTACACCTTC. Protein: CASSLGTGSSYGYTF.

The chain couples TRBV6-4 to TRBJ1-1, with 7 positions matching TRBD1. This CDR3 has 11 amino acids. Trimming at V came to 3 bases and at J to 9 bases, leaving 1 base not matched to a gene. Germline V gene data show CDR1 as MRHNA and CDR2 as SNTAGT. CDR3 in amino acids: CASSEQGKAFF. The CDR3, as DNA: TGTGCCAGCAGTGAACAGGGGAAAGCTTTCTTT.

The chain has TRBV27 and TRBJ2-1, with TRBD2 matching over 7 bases. Germline lookup yields CDR1 MNHEY and CDR2 SMNVEV (reference sequence). J lost 5 bases, V lost 1 base, and 8 bases had no gene match. This CDR3 is 16 amino acids long. For the CDR3, the DNA is TGTGCCAGCAGTTTATATGAAGCGGGGAGCAACAATGAGCAGTTCTTC. It codes for CASSLYEAGSNNEQFF.

V usage is TRBV6-5 and J usage is TRBJ2-5; D perhaps matches TRBD2 (5 bases). Germline values: CDR1 MNHEY, CDR2 SVGAGI. This CDR3 region has 15 residues. The V and J ends lost 2 bases and 0 bases respectively, with 10 bases between them. CDR3 DNA: TGTGCCAGCAGTTACCCGGGGTTAAACCAAGAGACCCAGTACTTC. Translating gives CASSYPGLNQETQYF.

The chain combines TRBV3-1 (or the pseudogene TRBV3-2) with TRBJ1-6, with D hard to call. This CDR3 region has 16 residues. CDR1 LGHDT and CDR2 YNNKEL come from the germline V gene (reference sequence). Trimming cost V 0 bases and J 7 bases, with 13 bases left between them. CDR3 sequence: CASSQEGRIRNSPLHF. In DNA, the CDR3 is TGTGCCAGCAGCCAAGAGGGCAGGATAAGGAATTCACCCCTCCACTTT.